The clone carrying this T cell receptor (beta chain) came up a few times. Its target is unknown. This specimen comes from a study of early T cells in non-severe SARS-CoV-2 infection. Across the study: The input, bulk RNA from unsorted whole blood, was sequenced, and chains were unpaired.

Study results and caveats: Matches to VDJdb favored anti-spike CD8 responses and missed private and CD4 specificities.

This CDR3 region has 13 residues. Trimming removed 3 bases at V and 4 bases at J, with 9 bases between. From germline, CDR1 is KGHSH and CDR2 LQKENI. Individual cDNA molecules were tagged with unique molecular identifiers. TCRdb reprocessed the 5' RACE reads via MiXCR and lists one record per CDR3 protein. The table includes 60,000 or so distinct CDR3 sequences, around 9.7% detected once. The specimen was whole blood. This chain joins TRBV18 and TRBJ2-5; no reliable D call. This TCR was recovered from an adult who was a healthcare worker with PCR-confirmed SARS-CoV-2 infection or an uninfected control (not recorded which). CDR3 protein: CASSPEAGETQYF. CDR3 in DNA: TGTGCCAGCTCACCCGAGGCCGGAGAGACCCAGTACTTC.